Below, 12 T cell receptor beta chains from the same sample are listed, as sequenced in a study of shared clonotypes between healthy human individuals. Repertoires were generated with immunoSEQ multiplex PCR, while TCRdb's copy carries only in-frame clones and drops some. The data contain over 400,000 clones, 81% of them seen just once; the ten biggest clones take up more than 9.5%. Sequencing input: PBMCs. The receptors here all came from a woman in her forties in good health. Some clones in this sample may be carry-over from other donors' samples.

CDR3 DNA sequence: TGCAGCGTTGTTGGGGGCCGAACCTACGAGCAGTACTTC. Amino acids: CSVVGGRTYEQYF. The rearrangement links TRBV29-1 to TRBJ2-7; tentatively, D is TRBD1 (6 bases). This CDR3 is 13 amino acids long. V was trimmed by 4 bases and J by 2 bases, leaving 12 bases between them. Germline values: CDR1 SQVTM, CDR2 ANQGSEA.

The CDR3 coding sequence is TGCGCCAGTCAGGACAGGCACACAGATACGCAGTATTTT. It yields the protein CASQDRHTDTQYF. V usage is TRBV10-1 and J usage is TRBJ2-3; 7 nucleotides agree with TRBD1. The V segment lost 9 bases and the J segment 2 bases; nucleotides outside the gene matches: 5. Per germline, CDR1 WNHNN and CDR2 SYGVQD (reference sequence). The CDR3 loop spans 13 amino acids.

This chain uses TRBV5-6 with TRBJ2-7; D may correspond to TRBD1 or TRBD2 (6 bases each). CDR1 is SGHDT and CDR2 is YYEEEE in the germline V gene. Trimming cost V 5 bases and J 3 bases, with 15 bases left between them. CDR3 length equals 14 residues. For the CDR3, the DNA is TGTGCCAGCAGACCCGGGGGCGGTCACTACGAGCAGTACTTC. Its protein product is CASRPGGGHYEQYF.

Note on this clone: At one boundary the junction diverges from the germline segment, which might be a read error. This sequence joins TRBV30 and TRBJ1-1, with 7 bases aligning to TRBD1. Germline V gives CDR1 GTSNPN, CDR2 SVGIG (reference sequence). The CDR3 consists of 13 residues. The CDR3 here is CAWTRQRDSETFF. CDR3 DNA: TGTGCCTGGACCAGGCAGAGGGACAGTGAAACTTTCTTT.

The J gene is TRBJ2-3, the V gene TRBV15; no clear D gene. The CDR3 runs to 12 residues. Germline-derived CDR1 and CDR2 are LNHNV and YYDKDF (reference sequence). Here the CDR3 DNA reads TGTGCGACCGGTGAGAACACAGATACGCAGTATTTT. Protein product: CATGENTDTQYF.

This CDR3 reads CASRQTLLAGVGNEQFF. CDR3 nucleotide sequence: TGTGCCAGCAGGCAGACATTACTAGCGGGAGTTGGTAATGAGCAGTTCTTC. V is TRBV28 and J is TRBJ2-1; 11 bases match TRBD2. V was clipped by 6 bases and J by 7 bases; unmatched bases: 14. The CDR3 is 17 amino acids. CDR1 is MDHEN, CDR2 SYDVKM, per germline.

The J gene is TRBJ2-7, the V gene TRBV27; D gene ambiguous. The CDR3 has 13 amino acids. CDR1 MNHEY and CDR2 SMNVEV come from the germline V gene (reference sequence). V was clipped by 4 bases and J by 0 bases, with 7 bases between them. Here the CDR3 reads CASSSDGSYEQYF. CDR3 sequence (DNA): TGTGCCAGCAGTTCGGACGGCTCCTACGAGCAGTACTTC.

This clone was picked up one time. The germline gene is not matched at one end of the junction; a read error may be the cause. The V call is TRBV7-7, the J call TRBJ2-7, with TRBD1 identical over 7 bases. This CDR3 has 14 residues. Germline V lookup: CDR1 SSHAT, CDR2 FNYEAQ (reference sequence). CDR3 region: CASSLEAGGSEQYF. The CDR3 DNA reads TGTGCTAGCAGCTTAGAGGCAGGGGGAAGCGAGCAGTACTTC. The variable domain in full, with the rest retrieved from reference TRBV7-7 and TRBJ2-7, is GAGVSQSPRYKVTKRGQDVTLRCDPISSHATLYWYQQALGQGPEFLTYFNYEAQPDKSGLPSDRFSAERPEGSISTLTIQRTEQRDSAMYRCASSLEAGGSEQYFGPGTRLTVT.

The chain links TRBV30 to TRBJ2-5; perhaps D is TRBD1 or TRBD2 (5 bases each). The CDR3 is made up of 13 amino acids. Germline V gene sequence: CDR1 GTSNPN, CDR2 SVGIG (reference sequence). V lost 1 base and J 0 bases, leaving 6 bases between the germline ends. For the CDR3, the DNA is TGTGCCTGGAGTGGGGGGTACCAAGAGACCCAGTACTTC. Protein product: CAWSGGYQETQYF.

Here the CDR3 reads CASSPTGTGGEKLFF. The CDR3 nucleotides read TGTGCCAGCAGTCCGACCGGGACAGGGGGTGAAAAACTGTTTTTT. This chain connects TRBV6-6 to TRBJ1-4, with TRBD1 identical over 11 bases. Trimming cost V 5 bases and J 7 bases; bases outside gene matches: 6. This CDR3 region has 15 residues. Germline CDR1 MNHNY, CDR2 SVGAGI (reference sequence).

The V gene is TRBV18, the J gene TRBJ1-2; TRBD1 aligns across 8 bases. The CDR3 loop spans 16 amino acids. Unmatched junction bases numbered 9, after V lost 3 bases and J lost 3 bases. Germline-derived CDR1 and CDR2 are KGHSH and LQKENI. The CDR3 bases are TGTGCCAGCTCACCGGGGCAGGGGGCCTTGCACTATGGCTACACCTTC. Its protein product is CASSPGQGALHYGYTF.

The CDR3 DNA follows: TGTGCCAGCAGCTGGGGACAGGGAAAGCAGTATTTT. Residues: CASSWGQGKQYF. The V gene is TRBV7-2, the J gene TRBJ2-3; 9 bases are shared with TRBD1. The length of the CDR3 is 12 residues. The V gene's germline CDR1 is SGHTA and CDR2 FQGNSA. V gave up 4 bases and J gave up 11 bases; unmatched junction bases: 4.